Included here is one TCR beta chain sequence, with context. Looked up from germline, CDR1 is MNHEY and CDR2 is SVGAGI. The V end lost 7 bases, the J end lost 1 base, and 11 bases lay between the germline ends. This CDR3 comprises 13 residues. This entry comes from a study of shared clonotypes between healthy human individuals. Measured with immunoSEQ multiplex PCR; TCRdb has only the in-frame clones, and not every one. The table has just over 2,000,000 clones, 85% to 95% seen once; the top ten hold roughly 0.13%. The sequence came from a young man in good health. The sequenced sample was naive CD4+ T cells sorted from blood. Subset denoted: CD45RA+ positively selected. The rearrangement joins TRBV6-5 to TRBJ2-7, with D unresolved. CDR3 region: CASTPKGSYEQYF. CDR3 nucleotides: TGTGCCAGCACCCCCAAAGGGTCCTACGAGCAGTACTTC.